This T cell receptor (beta chain) was sequenced in a study of CD8+ T cells in alopecia areata. Study-wide points: While tofacitinib was given, many expanded lesional clones persisted in scalp and blood. Expanded CD8+ clones among the top 100, as well as scalp clonality, were significantly decreased by tofacitinib.

Sequencing used cDNA as its template, made by extracting RNA and reverse transcribing it. Some clones are missing from TCRdb's copy, which holds only in-frame ones; the method was immunoSEQ multiplex PCR. The sample holds under 350,000 clones, 58% seen once. The table lists this clone with a few counts. Its antigen remains unknown. Unmatched junction bases numbered 4, after V lost 2 bases and J lost 6 bases. Germline V CDR1 and CDR2: GTSNPN, SVGIG (reference sequence). The CDR3 totals 14 residues. Stated treatment: oral pan-JAK inhibitor, 5-10 mg twice daily. Both CD4+ and CD8+ T cells were separated by sorting PBMCs.

Material: CD4+ T cells sorted from blood, obtained at week 24, from a patient treated with tofacitinib. V is TRBV30 and J is TRBJ2-4, with TRBD2 identical over 10 bases. This receptor was identified in a human donor with alopecia areata. The CDR3 DNA reads as TGTGCCTGGAGTAGGAGCGGGGGGGTAAACATTCAGTACTTC. Translating gives CAWSRSGGVNIQYF. Complete variable domain (other parts from reference TRBV30 and TRBJ2-4): SQTIHQWPATLVQPVGSPLSLECTVEGTSNPNLYWYRQAAGRGLQLLFYSVGIGQISSEVPQNLSASRPQDRQFILSSKKLLLSDSGFYLCAWSRSGGVNIQYFGAGTRLSVL.